These 19 T cell receptor beta chains share one sample of origin, sequenced in a study of blood T cell repertoires in COVID-19. Clones were sequenced by immunoSEQ multiplex PCR, and TCRdb holds only the in-frame ones, with some missing. In the table there are more than 150,000 clones, 84% of which are singletons. Sequencing was done on a sample of peripheral blood. These receptors were collected from a man aged 18 to 30 with active or convalescent COVID-19.

The chain has TRBV6-5 and TRBJ2-7, with TRBD2 matching 9 bases. CDR1 and CDR2 from the germline V gene are MNHEY and SVGAGI. V shed 8 bases and J 1 base; nucleotides not matched to a gene: 9. The CDR3 contains 15 residues. This CDR3 is CASAEAGGPSYEQYF. The CDR3 DNA is TGTGCCAGCGCCGAAGCGGGAGGACCTTCCTACGAGCAGTACTTC.

The V and J genes are TRBV7-2 and TRBJ2-7, with D unclear. CDR1 SGHTA and CDR2 FQGNSA come from the germline V gene. V was cut by 2 bases and J by 5 bases, with 16 bases left in between. CDR3 length: 15 residues. This chain's CDR3 is CASSLMVLPRDEQYF. CDR3 nucleotide sequence: TGTGCCAGCAGCTTAATGGTTTTACCCCGCGACGAGCAGTACTTC.

This rearrangement joins TRBV6-1 to TRBJ2-7, with unresolved D. This CDR3 is 14 amino acids long. Between the trimmed V and J ends, which lost 0 bases and 3 bases, there was a span of 9 bases. From germline, CDR1 is MNHNS and CDR2 SASEGT. The CDR3 loop reads CASSEAGRHYEQYF. For the CDR3, the DNA is TGTGCCAGCAGTGAAGCGGGCAGGCACTACGAGCAGTACTTC.

This chain uses TRBV30 with TRBJ1-2, with 7 bases aligning to TRBD1. CDR3 length: 15 residues. Trimming took 0 bases from V and 5 from J; bases not matched to a gene: 9. The germline V gene encodes CDR1 GTSNPN and CDR2 SVGIG (reference sequence). The CDR3 sequence is CAWSVGGGTAYGYTF. DNA of the CDR3: TGTGCCTGGAGTGTAGGAGGGGGGACAGCATATGGCTACACCTTC. Filled out from reference TRBV30 and TRBJ1-2, the complete variable domain reads SQTIHQWPATLVQPVGSPLSLECTVEGTSNPNLYWYRQAAGRGLQLLFYSVGIGQISSEVPQNLSASRPQDRQFILSSKKLLLSDSGFYLCAWSVGGGTAYGYTFGSGTRLTVV.

This clone was counted only a few times. The genes are TRBV10-3 and TRBJ1-2, with D hard to call. The CDR3 consists of 16 residues. The V end was cut by 4 bases, the J end by 6 bases, with 21 bases between. Germline-derived CDR1 and CDR2 are ENHRY and SYGVKD. The DNA of the CDR3 is TGTGCCATCAGTGCCGGGAGCCCAGGACCTGGGGATGGCTACACCTTC. This sequence encodes CAISAGSPGPGDGYTF.

This chain connects TRBV5-6 to TRBJ1-5; weak D call: TRBD1 (5 bases). Looked up from germline, CDR1 is SGHDT and CDR2 is YYEEEE. V was pared by 3 bases and J by 0 bases, with 13 bases between. This CDR3 comprises 16 residues. CDR3 nucleotides: TGTGCCAGCAGCTCGGGGGGAGGGTATAGCAATCAGCCCCAGCATTTT. The encoded protein is CASSSGGGYSNQPQHF.

The rearrangement joins TRBV29-1 to TRBJ2-7; tentatively, D is TRBD1 (6 bases). This CDR3 contains 15 residues. Trimming removed 0 bases from V and 6 bases from J, with 18 bases in between. CDR1 is SQVTM, CDR2 ANQGSEA, per germline. The CDR3 DNA sequence: TGCAGCGTTGAAGAGGCTGTCAGGGGATCAAGCGAGCAGTACTTC. Its translation is CSVEEAVRGSSEQYF.

This sequence joins TRBV4-1 and TRBJ1-2, with 9 nucleotides matching TRBD1. Germline-derived CDR1 and CDR2 are MGHRA and YSYEKL. V shed 3 bases, J shed 1 base, and the junction held 6 bases outside the gene matches. The CDR3 extends over 16 amino acids. The CDR3 reads CASSQVDRGVNYGYTF. The CDR3 DNA follows: TGCGCCAGCAGCCAGGTCGACAGGGGGGTTAACTATGGCTACACCTTC.

This clone was recorded once. The chain uses TRBV5-1 and TRBJ2-7; TRBD1 matches 9 bases. J gave up 7 bases and V 5 bases, and 13 bases lay outside the gene matches. Germline CDR1 is SGHRS and CDR2 is YFSETQ. There are 15 residues in the CDR3. Written as DNA, the CDR3 is TGCGCCAGCAGGCCTTATAAGGGACAGGGTGAAGAGCAGTACTTC. Protein sequence: CASRPYKGQGEEQYF.

This clone was detected only once. The rearrangement links TRBV5-1 to TRBJ2-1; TRBD2 agrees at 10 bases. The CDR3 is 15 amino acids. Trimming at V came to 4 bases and at J to 15 bases, leaving 16 bases not matched to a gene. Germline values: CDR1 SGHRS, CDR2 YFSETQ. This chain's CDR3 is CASSLSGTSETRGFF. CDR3 DNA: TGCGCCAGCAGCCTGTCCGGGACTAGCGAGACAAGGGGGTTCTTC.

This chain connects TRBV24-1 to TRBJ2-6, with a tentative D call TRBD1 (6 bases). The CDR3 extends over 15 amino acids. The germline gives CDR1 KGHDR, CDR2 SFDVKD. V dropped 4 bases and J dropped 4 bases, with 10 bases sitting between them. The CDR3 bases are TGTGCCACCAGTGAACAAGGGGGAGGGGCCAACGTCCTGACTTTC. It translates to CATSEQGGGANVLTF.

The genes are TRBV6-5 and TRBJ1-2; D not resolved. The CDR3 contains 14 residues. The germline V gene has CDR1 MNHEY and CDR2 SVGAGI. The V and J ends lost 8 bases and 3 bases respectively, with 16 bases between them. CDR3 nucleotides: TGTGCCAGCGCAAAGTTGAGCCGGGACTATGGCTACACCTTC. It is translated as CASAKLSRDYGYTF.

The chain links TRBV6-5 to TRBJ1-2; D remains ambiguous. From germline, CDR1 is MNHEY and CDR2 SVGAGI. The length of the CDR3 is 11 residues. V was clipped by 5 bases and J by 4 bases, with 5 bases between them. The DNA of the CDR3 is TGTGCCAGCAGTAATCGCTATGGCTACACCTTC. It codes for CASSNRYGYTF.

This chain joins TRBV15 and TRBJ2-5; TRBD1 aligns across 9 bases. The trim removed 0 bases at V and 2 bases at J, leaving 4 bases unmatched. The CDR3 contains 16 residues. Germline values: CDR1 LNHNV, CDR2 YYDKDF (reference sequence). CDR3 DNA sequence: TGTGCCACCAGCAGAGATAGGACAGGGGAGCAAGAGACCCAGTACTTC. Translation: CATSRDRTGEQETQYF.

This clone was seen once. The chain recombines TRBV10-3 with TRBJ1-6; 7 nucleotides match TRBD1. CDR1 ENHRY and CDR2 SYGVKD come from the germline V gene. The CDR3 consists of 15 residues. V gave up 0 bases and J gave up 6 bases; unmatched junction bases: 2. CDR3 region: CAISESGQTNSPLHF. DNA for the CDR3: TGTGCCATCAGTGAGTCGGGACAGACTAATTCACCCCTCCACTTT.

The sample holds a few counts of this clone. V is TRBV11-2 and J is TRBJ2-5, with unresolved D. CDR3 length equals 17 residues. Germline CDR1 is SGHAT and CDR2 is FQNNGV. Deletions cut 4 bases from V and 2 bases from J, with 20 bases between. CDR3 region: CASSSARQLTKQETQYF. The DNA for the CDR3 is TGTGCCAGCAGCTCCGCCCGACAACTTACGAAACAAGAGACCCAGTACTTC.

V is TRBV29-1 and J is TRBJ1-1, with D possibly being TRBD1 (6 bases). The V end lost 5 bases, the J end lost 6 bases, and 10 bases lay between the germline ends. The length of the CDR3 is 11 residues. Germline V gene data show CDR1 as SQVTM and CDR2 as ANQGSEA. CDR3 in amino acids: CSVTGQPEAFF. The CDR3 bases are TGCAGCGTTACGGGACAACCTGAAGCTTTCTTT.

V gene TRBV6-4 combines with J gene TRBJ2-7; 8 bases fit TRBD1. CDR3 length: 15 amino acids. The V gene's germline CDR1 is MRHNA and CDR2 SNTAGT. V shed 9 bases and J 5 bases; nucleotides not matched to a gene: 15. CDR3 protein: CASAPGQGALHEQYF. For the CDR3, the DNA is TGTGCCAGTGCCCCCGGGCAGGGGGCATTGCACGAGCAGTACTTC.

This chain links TRBV18 with TRBJ1-1, with 9 bases lining up with TRBD1. Germline V gives CDR1 KGHSH, CDR2 LQKENI. Trimming removed 3 bases from V and 1 base from J; junction bases left unmatched: 6. The CDR3 is 16 amino acids. In nucleotides, the CDR3 is TGTGCCAGCTCACCTGCGGGACAGGGTGGGAACACTGAAGCTTTCTTT. Translation: CASSPAGQGGNTEAFF.